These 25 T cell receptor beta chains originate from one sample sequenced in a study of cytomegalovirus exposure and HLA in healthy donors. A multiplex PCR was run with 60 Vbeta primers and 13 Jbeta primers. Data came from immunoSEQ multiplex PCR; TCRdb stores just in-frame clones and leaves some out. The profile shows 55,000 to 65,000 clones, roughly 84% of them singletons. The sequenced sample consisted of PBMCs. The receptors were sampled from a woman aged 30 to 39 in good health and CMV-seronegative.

The CDR3 reads CASSFTGLAWNEQFF. Here the CDR3 DNA reads TGTGCCAGCAGCTTTACGGGACTAGCGTGGAATGAGCAGTTCTTC. The chain links TRBV7-8 to TRBJ2-1, with 10 bases fitting TRBD2. The CDR3 has 15 amino acids. CDR1 is SGHVS and CDR2 is FQNEAQ in the germline V gene. V dropped 3 bases and J dropped 7; count of bases not matched to a gene: 6. Filled out from reference TRBV7-8 and TRBJ2-1, the complete variable domain reads GAGVSQSPRYKVAKRGQDVALRCDPISGHVSLFWYQQALGQGPEFLTYFQNEAQLDKSGLPSDRFFAERPEGSVSTLKIQRTQQEDSAVYLCASSFTGLAWNEQFFGPGTRLTVL.

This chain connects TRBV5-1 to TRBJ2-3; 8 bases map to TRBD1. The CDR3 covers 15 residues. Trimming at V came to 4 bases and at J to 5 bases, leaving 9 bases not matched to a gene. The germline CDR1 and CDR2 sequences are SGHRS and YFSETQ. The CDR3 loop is CASSPGQAYGDTQYF. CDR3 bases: TGCGCCAGCAGCCCGGGACAGGCCTACGGAGATACGCAGTATTTT. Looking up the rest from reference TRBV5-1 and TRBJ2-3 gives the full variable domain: KAGVTQTPRYLIKTRGQQVTLSCSPISGHRSVSWYQQTPGQGLQFLFEYFSETQRNKGNFPGRFSGRQFSNSRSEMNVSTLELGDSALYLCASSPGQAYGDTQYFGPGTRLTVL.

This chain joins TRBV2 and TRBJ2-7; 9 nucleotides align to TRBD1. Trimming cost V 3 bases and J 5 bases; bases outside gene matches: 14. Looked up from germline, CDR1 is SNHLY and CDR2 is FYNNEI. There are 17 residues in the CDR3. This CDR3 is CASSDIGRPRTGDEQYF. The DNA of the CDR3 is TGTGCCAGCAGTGATATCGGCCGTCCGAGGACAGGGGACGAGCAGTACTTC.

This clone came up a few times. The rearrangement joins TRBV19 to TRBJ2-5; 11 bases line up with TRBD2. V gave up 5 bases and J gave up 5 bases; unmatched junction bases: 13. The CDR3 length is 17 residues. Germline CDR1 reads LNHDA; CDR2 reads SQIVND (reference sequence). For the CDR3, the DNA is TGTGCCAGTAGTGGAGGACTAGCGGGTTTAGATAAGGAGACCCAGTACTTC. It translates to CASSGGLAGLDKETQYF.

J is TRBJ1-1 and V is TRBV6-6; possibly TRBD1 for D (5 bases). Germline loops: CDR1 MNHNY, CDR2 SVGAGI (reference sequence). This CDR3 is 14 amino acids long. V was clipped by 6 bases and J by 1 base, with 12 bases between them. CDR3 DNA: TGTGCCAGCAGGGGAGGGACGGCGAACACTGAAGCTTTCTTT. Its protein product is CASRGGTANTEAFF.

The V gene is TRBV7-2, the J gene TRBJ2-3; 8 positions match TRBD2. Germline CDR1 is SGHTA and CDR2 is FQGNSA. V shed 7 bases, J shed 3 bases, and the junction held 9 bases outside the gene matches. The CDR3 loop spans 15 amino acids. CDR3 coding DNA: TGTGCCAGCACCCAGGGCGGGAGGACGACAGATACGCAGTATTTT. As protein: CASTQGGRTTDTQYF.

The CDR3 sequence: CASSLVLALPGELFF. DNA of the CDR3: TGTGCCAGCAGCTTAGTACTAGCGCTTCCCGGGGAGCTGTTTTTT. V usage is TRBV11-3 and J usage is TRBJ2-2, with 7 bases that match TRBD2. CDR1 SGHNT and CDR2 YENEEA come from the germline V gene. The V and J ends lost 1 base and 6 bases, in that order; junction bases with no gene match: 5. This CDR3 has 15 amino acids.

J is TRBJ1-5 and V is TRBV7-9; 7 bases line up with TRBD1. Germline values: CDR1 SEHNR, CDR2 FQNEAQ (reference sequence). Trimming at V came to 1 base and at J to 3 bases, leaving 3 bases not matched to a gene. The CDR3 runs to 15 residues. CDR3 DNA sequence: TGTGCCAGCAGCTTAGGAGAGGGGGCCAATCAGCCCCAGCATTTT. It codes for CASSLGEGANQPQHF.

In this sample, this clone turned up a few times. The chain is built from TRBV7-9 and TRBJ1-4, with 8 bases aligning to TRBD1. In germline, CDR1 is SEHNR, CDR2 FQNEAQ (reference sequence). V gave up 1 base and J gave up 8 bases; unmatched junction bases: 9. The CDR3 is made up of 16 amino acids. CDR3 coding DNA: TGTGCCAGCAGCTTAGACTCACAGGGGGGTCGGGAAAAACTGTTTTTT. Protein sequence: CASSLDSQGGREKLFF.

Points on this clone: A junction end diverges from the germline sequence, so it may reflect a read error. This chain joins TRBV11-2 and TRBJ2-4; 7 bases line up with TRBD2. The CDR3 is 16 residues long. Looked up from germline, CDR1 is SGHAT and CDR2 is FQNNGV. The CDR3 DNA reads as TGTGCCAGCAGCCAAGGGATAGCGGGTGCCAAAAACAGTCAGTACTTC. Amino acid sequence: CASSQGIAGAKNSQYF.

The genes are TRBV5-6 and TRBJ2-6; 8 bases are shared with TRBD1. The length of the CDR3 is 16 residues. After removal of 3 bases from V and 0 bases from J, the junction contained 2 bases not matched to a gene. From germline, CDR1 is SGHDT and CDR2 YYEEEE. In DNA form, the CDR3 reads TGTGCCAGCAGCTCCCAGGGGGCCTCTGGGGCCAACGTCCTGACTTTC. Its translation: CASSSQGASGANVLTF.

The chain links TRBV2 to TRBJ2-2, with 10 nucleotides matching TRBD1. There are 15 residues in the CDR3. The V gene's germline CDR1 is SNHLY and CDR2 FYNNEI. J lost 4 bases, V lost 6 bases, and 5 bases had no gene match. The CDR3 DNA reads TGTGCCAGCAGCCCCGGACAGGGGGGCACCGGGGAGCTGTTTTTT. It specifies CASSPGQGGTGELFF.

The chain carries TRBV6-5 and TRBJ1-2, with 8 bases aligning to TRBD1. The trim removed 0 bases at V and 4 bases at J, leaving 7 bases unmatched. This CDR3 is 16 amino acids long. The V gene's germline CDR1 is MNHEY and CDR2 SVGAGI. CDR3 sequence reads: CASSYSLPGGSYGYTF. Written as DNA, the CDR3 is TGTGCCAGCAGTTACTCGCTCCCAGGGGGCAGCTATGGCTACACCTTC.

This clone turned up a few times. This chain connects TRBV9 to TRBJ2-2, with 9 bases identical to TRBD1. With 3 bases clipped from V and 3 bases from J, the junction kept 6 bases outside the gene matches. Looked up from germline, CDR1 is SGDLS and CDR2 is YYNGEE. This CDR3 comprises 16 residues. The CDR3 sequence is CASSETGGAYTGELFF. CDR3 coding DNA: TGTGCCAGCAGCGAAACAGGGGGCGCGTACACCGGGGAGCTGTTTTTT.

The CDR3 coding sequence is TGTGCCAGCAGCCGAGACAGGTTCTATGGCTACACCTTC. Translation gives CASSRDRFYGYTF. This chain joins TRBV5-6 and TRBJ1-2; D possibly corresponds to TRBD1 (6 bases). Germline V gene data show CDR1 as SGHDT and CDR2 as YYEEEE. Trimming removed 4 bases at V and 4 bases at J, with 11 bases between. This CDR3 is built from 13 residues.

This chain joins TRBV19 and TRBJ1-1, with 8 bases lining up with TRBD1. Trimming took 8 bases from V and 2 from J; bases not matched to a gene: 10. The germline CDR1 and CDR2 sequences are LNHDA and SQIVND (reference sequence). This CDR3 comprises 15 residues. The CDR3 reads CASLLQGAGNTEAFF. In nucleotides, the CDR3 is TGTGCCAGTTTACTTCAGGGGGCCGGAAACACTGAAGCTTTCTTT.

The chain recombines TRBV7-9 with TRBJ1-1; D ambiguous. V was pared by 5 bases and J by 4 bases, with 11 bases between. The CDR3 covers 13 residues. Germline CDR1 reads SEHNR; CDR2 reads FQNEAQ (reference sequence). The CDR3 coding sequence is TGTGCCAGCAGCCATGCGGAAGGCACTGAAGCTTTCTTT. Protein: CASSHAEGTEAFF.

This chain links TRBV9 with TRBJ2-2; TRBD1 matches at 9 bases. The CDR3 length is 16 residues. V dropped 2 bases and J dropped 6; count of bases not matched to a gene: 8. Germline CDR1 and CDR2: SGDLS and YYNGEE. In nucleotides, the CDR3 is TGTGCCAGCAGCGTTAGGGACAGGGCGGATGCCGGGGAGCTGTTTTTT. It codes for CASSVRDRADAGELFF.

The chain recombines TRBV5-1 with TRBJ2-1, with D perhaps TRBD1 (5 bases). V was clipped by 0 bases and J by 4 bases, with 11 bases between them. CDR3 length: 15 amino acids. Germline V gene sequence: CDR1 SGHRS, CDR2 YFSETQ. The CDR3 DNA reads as TGCGCCAGCAGCTTGGGAAAGACAGTTTACAATGAGCAGTTCTTC. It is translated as CASSLGKTVYNEQFF.

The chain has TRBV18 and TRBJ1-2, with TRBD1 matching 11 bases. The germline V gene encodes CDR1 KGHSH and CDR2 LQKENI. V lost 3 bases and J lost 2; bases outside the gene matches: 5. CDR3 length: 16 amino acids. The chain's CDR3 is CASSPRDRGINYGYTF. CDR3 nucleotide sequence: TGTGCCAGCTCACCCCGGGACAGGGGGATAAACTATGGCTACACCTTC.

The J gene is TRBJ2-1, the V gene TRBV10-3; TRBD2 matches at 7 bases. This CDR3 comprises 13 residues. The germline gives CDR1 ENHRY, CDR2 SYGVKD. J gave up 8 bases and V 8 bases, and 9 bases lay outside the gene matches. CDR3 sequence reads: CAIAGDPMYEQFF. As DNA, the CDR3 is TGTGCCATCGCGGGGGATCCGATGTATGAGCAGTTCTTC.

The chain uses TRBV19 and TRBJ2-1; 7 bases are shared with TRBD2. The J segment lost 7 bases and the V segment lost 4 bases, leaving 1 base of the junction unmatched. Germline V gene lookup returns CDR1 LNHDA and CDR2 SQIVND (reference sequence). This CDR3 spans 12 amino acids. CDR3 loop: CASSTGLNEQFF. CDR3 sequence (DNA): TGTGCCAGTAGTACGGGACTAAATGAGCAGTTCTTC.

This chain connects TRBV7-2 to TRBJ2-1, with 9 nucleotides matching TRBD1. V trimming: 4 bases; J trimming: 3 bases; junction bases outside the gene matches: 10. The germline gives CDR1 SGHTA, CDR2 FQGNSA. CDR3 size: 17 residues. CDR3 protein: CASSSPQGADVYNEQFF. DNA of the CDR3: TGTGCCAGCAGCTCCCCACAGGGGGCGGACGTCTACAATGAGCAGTTCTTC.

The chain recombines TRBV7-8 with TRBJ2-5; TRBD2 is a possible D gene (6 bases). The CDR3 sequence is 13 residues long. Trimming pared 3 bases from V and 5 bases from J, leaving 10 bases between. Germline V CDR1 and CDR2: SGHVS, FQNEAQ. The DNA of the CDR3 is TGTGCCAGCAGCTTGAGACTAGGGGAGACCCAGTACTTC. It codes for CASSLRLGETQYF.

CDR3 nucleotide sequence: TGCAGCGCTATGCTCAGGGTTGGCGAAAAACTGTTTTTT. Its translation: CSAMLRVGEKLFF. The chain joins TRBV29-1 to TRBJ1-4; maybe TRBD1 (5 bases). The CDR3 spans 13 residues. Trimming pared 7 bases from V and 8 bases from J, leaving 17 bases between. Germline lookup yields CDR1 SQVTM and CDR2 ANQGSEA.